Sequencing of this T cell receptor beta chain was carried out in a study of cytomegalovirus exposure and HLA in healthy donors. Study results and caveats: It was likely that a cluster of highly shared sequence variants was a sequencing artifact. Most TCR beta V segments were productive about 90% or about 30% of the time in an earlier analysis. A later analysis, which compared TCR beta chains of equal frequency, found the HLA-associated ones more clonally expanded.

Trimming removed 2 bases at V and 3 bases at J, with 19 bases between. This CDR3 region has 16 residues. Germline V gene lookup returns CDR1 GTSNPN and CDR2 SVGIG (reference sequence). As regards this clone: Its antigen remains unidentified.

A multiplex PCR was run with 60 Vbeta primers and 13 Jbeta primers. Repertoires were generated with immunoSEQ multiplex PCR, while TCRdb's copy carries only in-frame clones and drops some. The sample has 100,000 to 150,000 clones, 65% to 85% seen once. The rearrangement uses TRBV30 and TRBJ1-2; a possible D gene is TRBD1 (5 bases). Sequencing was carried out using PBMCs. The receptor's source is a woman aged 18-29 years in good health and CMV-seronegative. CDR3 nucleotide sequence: TGTGCCTGGAGTCTACCCCGGGGGGGAAGGTACTATGGCTACACCTTC. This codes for CAWSLPRGGRYYGYTF.